Detailed here is one TCR beta chain. Method: immunoSEQ multiplex PCR; TCRdb's copy keeps in-frame clones and lacks some. The table includes around 100,000 clones, about nine tenths detected once. V lost 10 bases and J lost 2, with 15 bases in between. Germline V lookup: CDR1 SNHLY, CDR2 FYNNEI. The CDR3 is 13 residues long. The record originates from a study of T cell changes during pregnancy in multiple sclerosis. The chain employs TRBV2 and TRBJ2-7; D uncertain. The sequence was obtained from a female donor in good health, enrolled as a control in a pregnancy study. Sequenced here: peripheral blood, sampled in the second trimester of pregnancy. CDR3: CANFALLAYEQYF. The DNA for the CDR3 is TGTGCCAACTTTGCACTCTTGGCCTACGAGCAGTACTTC.